This passage covers 32 T cell receptor gamma chains from one sample sequenced in a study of γδ T cells in repeated Plasmodium falciparum infection. Bulk repertoires came from Vgamma9/Vdelta2+ or Vdelta2-negative gammadelta T cells flow-sorted from PBMC. TCRdb re-processed the multiplex PCR reads using CATT. The repertoire holds about 30,000 gamma-chain clones, with 1.4% as singletons. The sequenced sample was gamma-delta T cells from blood. These receptors came from a pool of human donors (malaria-infected and uninfected, not separated).

In its sample, this clone was seen a few times. A single base is all that separates this from a far larger clone, so a read error is likely. The same CDR3 can be traced to other DNA sequences in this sample. V is TRGV2 and J is TRGJ1 or TRGJ2. The J gene, absent from TCRdb, was called here by matching the DNA to germline. From germline, CDR1 is EGSNGY and CDR2 YDSYNSKV. The CDR3 totals 13 residues. The DNA of the CDR3 is TGTGCTACCTGGGACGGGCGTTATTATAAGAAACTCTTT. This translates into CATWDGRYYKKLF.

The sample holds a few counts of this clone. The protein held in TCRdb is that of a much larger clone and does not match this DNA's translation at residue 4, likely because of a read error; the protein shown is translated from the DNA. This sequence joins TRGV3 and TRGJ1 or TRGJ2. Germline matching of the DNA provided the J gene here, since TCRdb leaves it blank. The CDR3 loop spans 14 amino acids. From germline, CDR1 is VTNTFY and CDR2 YDVSTARD (reference sequence). CDR3 DNA sequence: TGTGCCACCCGGGACAGCCCCCCGTATTATAAGAAACTCTTT. Encoded protein: CATRDSPPYYKKLF.

This clone was observed many times. The TCRdb record carries a much larger clone's protein, which differs from this DNA's translation at residue 6; a read error is the likely cause, and the protein listed here is the DNA translation. The chain employs TRGV9 and TRGJ1 or TRGJ2. The V segment lost 2 bases and the J segment 10 bases; nucleotides outside the gene matches: 8. CDR1 and CDR2 from the germline V gene are GITISATS and ISYDGTV (reference sequence). The CDR3 totals 12 residues. The CDR3 spells CALWEGAFKKLF. The DNA of the CDR3 is TGTGCCTTGTGGGAGGGGGCCTTCAAGAAACTCTTT.

Note on this clone: TCRdb pairs this DNA with a much larger clone's protein that differs at residue 11, likely a read error; the protein shown was translated from the DNA. The CDR3 sequence is CALWETPWSKELF. In DNA, the CDR3 is TGTGCCTTGTGGGAGACCCCGTGGTCTAAGGAACTCTTT. No J gene was called, and the V gene is TRGV9. CDR3 length equals 13 residues. Germline values: CDR1 GITISATS, CDR2 ISYDGTV (reference sequence).

This clone appeared many times. A much larger clone is a single base away; this may be a read error. The rearrangement uses TRGV4 and TRGJP2. Because TCRdb records no J gene, it was assigned here through a match of the DNA to germline. CDR1 and CDR2 from the germline V gene are EGSTGY and YDSYTSSV. The CDR3 sequence is 16 residues long. The CDR3 reads CATWGGRLSSDWIKTF. The CDR3 DNA reads as TGTGCCACCTGGGGTGGGCGCCTTAGTAGTGATTGGATCAAGACGTTT.

This clone was observed a handful of times. A far larger clone is a single base away, which makes a read error likely. Other DNA sequences in the sample encode the same CDR3. The V call is TRGV8, the J call TRGJ1 or TRGJ2. No J gene is reported in TCRdb; it was inferred here by comparing the DNA with germline. From germline, CDR1 is VENAVY and CDR2 YDSYNSRV. The CDR3 totals 13 residues. The CDR3 region is CATWGPVYYKKLF. The CDR3 DNA follows: TGTGCCACCTGGGGCCCTGTATATTACAAGAAACTCTTT.

This clone was detected many times. The CDR3 loop reads CATWAPTSLKLF. The DNA of the CDR3 is TGTGCCACCTGGGCCCCCACTTCTTTGAAACTCTTT. The V call is TRGV2, the J call TRGJ1 or TRGJ2. CDR3 length equals 12 residues. Per the germline V gene, CDR1 is EGSNGY and CDR2 is YDSYNSKV. Trimming took 5 bases from V and 12 from J; bases not matched to a gene: 13.

With regard to this clone: For this DNA, TCRdb reports the protein of a much larger clone, which diverges at residues 8 and 13, most likely from a read error; the protein presented here is translated directly from the DNA. The chain joins TRGV9 to TRGJP. As TCRdb names no J gene, one was assigned here on the basis of a DNA match to germline. Germline loops: CDR1 GITISATS, CDR2 ISYDGTV (reference sequence). CDR3 length: 17 amino acids. The CDR3 nucleotides read TGTGCCTTGTGGGAGGTGCTCGAAGAGTTGGGCAAAAGAATCAAGGTATTT. Protein product: CALWEVLEELGKRIKVF.

At least ten counts were recorded for this clone. TCRdb pairs this DNA with a much larger clone's protein that differs at residue 5, likely a read error; the protein shown was translated from the DNA. The chain couples TRGV9 to TRGJ1 or TRGJ2. TCRdb carries no J gene annotation; the J gene was assigned here by matching the DNA with germline. Germline CDR1 reads GITISATS; CDR2 reads ISYDGTV (reference sequence). The CDR3 contains 13 residues. V trimming: 5 bases; J trimming: 3 bases; junction bases outside the gene matches: 7. The CDR3 DNA reads TGTGCCTTGTGGGGAGCTTGTTATTATAAGAAACTCTTT. This encodes CALWGACYYKKLF.

This clone was observed a handful of times. TCRdb's protein for this DNA is that of a much larger clone and differs from the translation at residue 3, likely a read error; the protein shown is the DNA translation. The chain uses TRGV8 and TRGJ1 or TRGJ2. TCRdb supplies no J gene; here it was assigned by aligning the nucleotide sequence to germline. Per germline, CDR1 VENAVY and CDR2 YDSYNSRV. The CDR3 contains 12 residues. CDR3 in amino acids: CAAWVDYYKKLF. Written as DNA, the CDR3 is TGTGCCGCCTGGGTGGATTATTATAAGAAACTCTTT.

The sample holds a few counts of this clone. A far larger clone is just one base off, so this is likely a read error. The same CDR3 is also encoded by other DNA sequences in this sample. The V gene call is TRGV2, and the J gene call is absent. Looked up from germline, CDR1 is EGSNGY and CDR2 is YDSYNSKV. This CDR3 region has 13 residues. The CDR3 region has the DNA TGTGCCACCTGGGACGGGCAGAGATGGATTAAGACGTTT. This codes for CATWDGQRWIKTF.

As regards this clone: TCRdb's protein, taken from a much larger clone, differs from this DNA's translation at residue 5, likely owing to a read error; the protein displayed comes from the DNA. The genes are TRGV9 and TRGJP. Since TCRdb gives no J gene, matching the DNA to germline was used here to assign it. Germline loops: CDR1 GITISATS, CDR2 ISYDGTV (reference sequence). The CDR3 totals 19 residues. Written as DNA, the CDR3 is TGTGCCTTGTGGGGGGTGCGGGGCCTACAAGAGTTGGGCAAAAAAATCAAGGTATTT. This encodes CALWGVRGLQELGKKIKVF.

This clone appeared a few times. The protein held in TCRdb is that of a much larger clone and does not match this DNA's translation at residue 8, likely because of a read error; the protein shown is translated from the DNA. V usage is TRGV9 and J usage is TRGJP. Assignment of the J gene here rests on matching the DNA to germline, because TCRdb gives none. Germline V CDR1 and CDR2: GITISATS, ISYDGTV (reference sequence). After removal of 2 bases from V and 12 bases from J, the junction contained 13 bases not matched to a gene. The CDR3 is 17 amino acids. Here the CDR3 reads CALWEARIQRGKKIKVF. CDR3 nucleotide sequence: TGTGCCTTGTGGGAGGCCCGAATTCAGCGGGGCAAAAAAATCAAGGTATTT.

This clone was counted many times. A far larger clone is one base from this, pointing to a likely read error. This sequence joins TRGV8 and TRGJ1 or TRGJ2. The CDR3 sequence is 12 residues long. Germline lookup yields CDR1 VENAVY and CDR2 YDSYNSRV. With 0 bases clipped from V and 10 bases from J, the junction kept 6 bases outside the gene matches. The CDR3 spells CATWDRPWKKLF. The CDR3 bases are TGTGCCACCTGGGATAGGCCATGGAAGAAACTCTTT.

Note on this clone: A far larger clone is one nucleotide away, so this likely arose from a read error. Other nucleotide sequences from this sample produce the same CDR3. The J gene went uncalled, whereas the V gene is TRGV9. The CDR3 is made up of 20 amino acids. Germline V CDR1 and CDR2: GITISATS, ISYDGTV (reference sequence). Here the CDR3 DNA reads TGTGCCTTGTGGGAGGTCTGGTCTCTATTAGGAGAGTTGGGCAAAAAAATCAAGGTGTTT. This encodes CALWEVWSLLGELGKKIKVF.

This clone was seen many times. A read error is likely here: a far larger clone is one base away. The same CDR3 is also encoded by other DNA sequences in this sample. CDR3 bases: TGTGCCTTGTGGACTGAGCAAGAGTTGGGCAAAAAAATCAAGGTATTT. Encoded protein: CALWTEQELGKKIKVF. The J gene is TRGJP, the V gene TRGV9. TCRdb lists no J gene, so it was determined here by aligning the DNA to germline. After removal of 6 bases from V and 3 bases from J, the junction contained 5 bases not matched to a gene. Germline V gives CDR1 GITISATS, CDR2 ISYDGTV (reference sequence). The CDR3 sequence is 16 residues long.

Remarks on this clone: With a far larger clone one base away, a read error is the likely cause. Other DNA sequences from this sample encode an identical CDR3 as well. The J gene is uncalled and the V gene is TRGV9. CDR3 size: 12 residues. Germline CDR1 and CDR2: GITISATS and ISYDGTV (reference sequence). CDR3 amino acids: CALWEATDKKLF. CDR3 nucleotides: TGTGCCTTGTGGGAGGCTACTGATAAGAAGCTCTTT.

In its sample, this clone was seen a few times. TCRdb has a much larger clone's protein, which differs at residue 11 from the translation of this DNA, likely because of a read error; what is shown is the protein translated from the DNA. The CDR3 loop is CATWDSCWFKVF. In DNA form, the CDR3 reads TGTGCCACCTGGGATAGTTGTTGGTTCAAGGTATTT. The V call is TRGV8, the J call TRGJP. Germline matching of the DNA provided the J gene here, since TCRdb leaves it blank. The CDR3 runs 12 residues. Trimming removed 1 base from V and 23 bases from J; junction bases left unmatched: 8. In germline, CDR1 is VENAVY, CDR2 YDSYNSRV.

This clone showed up just a few times. TCRdb has a much larger clone's protein, which differs at residue 10 from the translation of this DNA, likely because of a read error; what is shown is the protein translated from the DNA. The chain has TRGV8 and TRGJ1 or TRGJ2. As TCRdb names no J gene, one was assigned here on the basis of a DNA match to germline. The CDR3 contains 13 residues. Per the germline V gene, CDR1 is VENAVY and CDR2 is YDSYNSRV. The CDR3 here is CATWDPPYYRKLF. The CDR3 nucleotides are TGTGCCACCTGGGATCCTCCTTATTATAGGAAACTCTTT.

This clone was detected a few times. TCRdb records a much larger clone's protein for this DNA, with a difference at residue 12 that likely arises from a read error; the protein given is the translation of the DNA. The V gene is listed as TRGV2; no J gene was called. CDR3 length: 14 residues. Germline CDR1 and CDR2: EGSNGY and YDSYNSKV. DNA for the CDR3: TGTGCCACCTGGGACGGGCCTGGTTATTATAAGAGACTCTTT. Residues: CATWDGPGYYKRLF.

Points on this clone: The translation of this DNA and the TCRdb protein of a much larger clone differ at residue 3, probably owing to a read error; the protein shown here is translated from the DNA. The rearrangement uses TRGV9 and TRGJP. The J gene is absent in TCRdb and was assigned here via DNA matching to germline. The CDR3 has 17 amino acids. Germline lookup yields CDR1 GITISATS and CDR2 ISYDGTV (reference sequence). The CDR3 is CASWEGKRELGKKIKVF. CDR3 sequence (DNA): TGTGCCTCGTGGGAAGGGAAGCGAGAGTTGGGCAAAAAAATCAAGGTATTT.

Notes on this clone: The protein recorded in TCRdb matches a much larger clone and deviates from this DNA's translation at residue 5, suggesting a read error; the protein here is obtained by translating the DNA. The V gene is TRGV5, the J gene TRGJ1 or TRGJ2. TCRdb gives no J gene; it was assigned here by matching the DNA to germline. Germline V gene sequence: CDR1 VINAFY, CDR2 YDVSNSKD. The CDR3 has 14 amino acids. The CDR3 protein is CATWGRRKDYKKLF. CDR3 nucleotide sequence: TGTGCCACCTGGGGCAGGCGTAAGGATTATAAGAAACTCTTT.

As concerns this clone: For this DNA, TCRdb reports the protein of a much larger clone, which diverges at residue 7, most likely from a read error; the protein presented here is translated directly from the DNA. This chain uses TRGV5 with TRGJ1 or TRGJ2. The J gene was missing in TCRdb and was found by matching the end of the DNA to germline. CDR3 size: 12 residues. The germline V gene has CDR1 VINAFY and CDR2 YDVSNSKD. The J segment lost 6 bases and the V segment lost 1 base, leaving 3 bases of the junction unmatched. The DNA for the CDR3 is TGTGCCACCTGGGACAGATGTTATAAGAAACTCTTT. Translation gives CATWDRCYKKLF.

On this clone itself: A far larger clone is only one base removed, so a read error is likely. The same CDR3 arises from other DNA sequences in this sample as well. The CDR3: CATWDARVGVF. The CDR3 coding sequence is TGCGCCACCTGGGATGCGCGGGTTGGAGTCTTT. No J gene was assigned, while the V gene was called as TRGV4. The CDR3 totals 11 residues. Germline V gene data show CDR1 as EGSTGY and CDR2 as YDSYTSSV.

Concerning this clone: This is likely an artifact of a read error, given a far larger clone one base away. The same CDR3 can be traced to other DNA sequences in this sample. The chain is built from TRGV2 and TRGJ1 or TRGJ2. TCRdb gives no J gene; it was assigned here by matching the DNA to germline. V lost 3 bases and J lost 1; bases outside the gene matches: 6. Germline CDR1 reads EGSNGY; CDR2 reads YDSYNSKV. The CDR3 spans 14 residues. CDR3 bases: TGTGCCACCTGGGACCTCGAAAATTATTATAAGAAACTCTTT. Amino acids: CATWDLENYYKKLF.

This clone occurred many times. This may be a read error: a much more frequent sequence differs by one nucleotide. Other DNA sequences within the sample encode an identical CDR3. The rearrangement uses TRGV3 and TRGJ1 or TRGJ2. CDR1 and CDR2 from the germline V gene are VTNTFY and YDVSTARD (reference sequence). V lost 3 bases and J lost 1; bases outside the gene matches: 3. The CDR3 runs to 13 residues. The CDR3 DNA reads TGTGCCACCTGGGACCGCAATTATTATAAGAAACTCTTT. It yields the protein CATWDRNYYKKLF.

About this clone itself: It differs at one base from a far larger clone, so likely a read error. At the DNA level, this CDR3 is encoded by other sequences in the same sample as well. This chain connects TRGV9 to TRGJP. Because TCRdb records no J gene, it was assigned here through a match of the DNA to germline. The CDR3 spans 17 residues. Germline lookup yields CDR1 GITISATS and CDR2 ISYDGTV (reference sequence). The chain's CDR3 is CALWERKQELGKKIKVF. For the CDR3, the DNA is TGTGCCTTGTGGGAGAGGAAGCAAGAGTTGGGCAAGAAAATCAAGGTATTT.

This clone was seen many times. Just one base apart from a much larger clone, this may be a read error. Additional DNA sequences in this sample encode the identical CDR3. The gene calls are TRGV5 and TRGJ1 or TRGJ2. CDR3 length: 13 amino acids. Germline values: CDR1 VINAFY, CDR2 YDVSNSKD. The V and J ends lost 3 bases and 3 bases, in that order; junction bases with no gene match: 5. The CDR3 loop reads CATWDSPYYKKLF. The CDR3 region has the DNA TGTGCCACCTGGGACTCCCCTTATTATAAGAAACTCTTT.

This clone has more than one count but fewer than ten. The protein held in TCRdb is that of a much larger clone and does not match this DNA's translation at residue 11, likely because of a read error; the protein shown is translated from the DNA. The chain is built from TRGV9 and TRGJ1 or TRGJ2. The J gene was missing in TCRdb and was found by matching the end of the DNA to germline. This CDR3 has 14 amino acids. Germline-derived CDR1 and CDR2 are GITISATS and ISYDGTV (reference sequence). The CDR3 DNA reads as TGTGCCTTGTGGGAGGTCCAGCCGTATTATGAGAAACTCTTT. Encoded protein: CALWEVQPYYEKLF.

This clone was observed many times. For this DNA, TCRdb reports the protein of a much larger clone, which diverges at residue 3, most likely from a read error; the protein presented here is translated directly from the DNA. Other DNA sequences of this sample code for an identical CDR3. The genes are TRGV9 and TRGJ1 or TRGJ2. No J segment appears in TCRdb, so it was assigned here by matching the sequence to germline. This CDR3 region has 12 residues. Germline CDR1 reads GITISATS; CDR2 reads ISYDGTV (reference sequence). The CDR3 protein is CASWEVRYKKLF. The CDR3 DNA reads TGTGCCTCGTGGGAGGTGCGGTATAAGAAACTCTTT.

The sample holds a few counts of this clone. The TCRdb protein comes from a much larger clone and disagrees with this DNA's translation at residue 10, likely due to a read error; the protein given here is derived from the DNA. This chain connects TRGV4 to TRGJP1. No J gene is reported in TCRdb; it was inferred here by comparing the DNA with germline. The CDR3 consists of 13 residues. Germline V CDR1 and CDR2: EGSTGY, YDSYTSSV. The CDR3 DNA is TGTGCCACCTGGGATGGGGCTGGTTGGCTCAAGATATTT. It is translated as CATWDGAGWLKIF.

This clone turned up a few times. Translating this DNA gives a protein that differs at residue 9 from the TCRdb one, which belongs to a much larger clone; a read error is likely, and the protein shown is this translation. This rearrangement joins TRGV4 to TRGJP1. The J gene, absent from TCRdb, was called here by matching the DNA to germline. The CDR3 loop spans 12 amino acids. Germline V gives CDR1 EGSTGY, CDR2 YDSYTSSV. The CDR3 DNA reads as TGTGCCACCTGGGTCACTGGTTGGTCCAAGATATTT. Encoded protein: CATWVTGWSKIF.